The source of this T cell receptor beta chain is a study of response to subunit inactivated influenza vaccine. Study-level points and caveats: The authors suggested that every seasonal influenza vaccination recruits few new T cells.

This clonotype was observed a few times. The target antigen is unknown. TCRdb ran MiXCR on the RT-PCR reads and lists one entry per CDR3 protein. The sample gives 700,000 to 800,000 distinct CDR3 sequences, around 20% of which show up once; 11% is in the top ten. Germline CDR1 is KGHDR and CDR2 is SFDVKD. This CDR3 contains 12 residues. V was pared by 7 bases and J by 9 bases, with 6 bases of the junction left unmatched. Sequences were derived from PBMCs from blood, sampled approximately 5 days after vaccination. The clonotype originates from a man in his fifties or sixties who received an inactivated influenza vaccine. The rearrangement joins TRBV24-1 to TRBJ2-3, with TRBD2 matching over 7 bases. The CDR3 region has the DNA TGTGCCACCAGCGCCGCGGGAGACACGCAGTATTTT. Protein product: CATSAAGDTQYF.